Below, 13 T cell receptor beta chains from the same sample are listed, as sequenced in a study of T cell repertoires in ileal Crohn's disease. TCRdb's copy holds only in-frame clones and misses some; the assay was immunoSEQ multiplex PCR. The sample includes over 11,000 clones, about 82% of them seen just once. The sample taken for sequencing was ileal tissue. These receptors were collected from an adult with Crohn's disease.

This sequence joins TRBV6-1 and TRBJ1-5, with no clear D. Germline V CDR1 and CDR2: MNHNS, SASEGT. The CDR3 has 16 residues. The V end lost 2 bases, the J end lost 6 bases, and 17 bases lay between the germline ends. The CDR3 loop reads CASSEKVGGRSQPQHF. The CDR3 DNA sequence: TGTGCCAGCAGTGAAAAGGTGGGAGGCCGCTCTCAGCCCCAGCATTTT.

The rearrangement uses TRBV5-1 and TRBJ1-1; 8 bases are shared with TRBD1. The junction had 7 bases not matched to a gene; V was cut back by 4 bases and J by 2 bases. Germline loops: CDR1 SGHRS, CDR2 YFSETQ. This CDR3 has 15 amino acids. The CDR3 reads CASSPQGQGNTEAFF. In DNA, the CDR3 is TGCGCCAGCAGCCCACAAGGACAGGGAAACACTGAAGCTTTCTTT.

The chain combines TRBV14 with TRBJ1-3; D remains ambiguous. CDR1 SGHDN and CDR2 FVKESK come from the germline V gene. With 1 base removed from V and 8 bases from J, the gap between germline ends came to 3 bases. CDR3 length: 11 amino acids. The chain's CDR3 is CASSQADTIYF. The CDR3 DNA reads as TGTGCCAGCAGCCAAGCGGACACCATATATTTT.

CDR3 sequence (DNA): TGTGCCTGGAGCCGACCACTACTAGCGAGGTCTTACGAGCAGTACTTC. Its protein product is CAWSRPLLARSYEQYF. The J gene is TRBJ2-7, the V gene TRBV30; 7 bases line up with TRBD2. CDR1 GTSNPN and CDR2 SVGIG come from the germline V gene (reference sequence). The CDR3 loop spans 16 amino acids. V shed 3 bases, J shed 4 bases, and the junction held 15 bases outside the gene matches.

CDR3 region: CASSQTGGKDEKLFF. Here the CDR3 DNA reads TGCGCCAGCAGCCAAACAGGGGGTAAGGATGAAAAACTGTTTTTT. The chain uses TRBV4-1 and TRBJ1-4; TRBD1 aligns across 8 bases. Trimming cost V 2 bases and J 6 bases; bases outside gene matches: 5. This CDR3 comprises 15 residues. The V gene's germline CDR1 is MGHRA and CDR2 YSYEKL.

The chain links TRBV10-2 to TRBJ1-1; D may be TRBD1 (5 bases). V lost 0 bases and J lost 3, with 14 bases in between. The germline V gene encodes CDR1 WSHSY and CDR2 SAAADI. The CDR3 is 16 amino acids. The CDR3 region has the DNA TGCGCCAGCAGTGAGTCGAAGGGGCCAGGGTACACTGAAGCTTTCTTT. Amino acid sequence: CASSESKGPGYTEAFF.

The chain couples TRBV6-5 to TRBJ2-1; 8 bases match TRBD2. The CDR3 sequence is 14 residues long. Germline lookup yields CDR1 MNHEY and CDR2 SVGAGI. Trimming took 5 bases from V and 2 from J; bases not matched to a gene: 2. This CDR3 is CASSDGGAYNEQFF. CDR3 nucleotide sequence: TGTGCCAGCAGTGACGGGGGGGCCTACAATGAGCAGTTCTTC.

This clone was seen only once. The chain uses TRBV5-6 and TRBJ2-3; tentative D call: TRBD1 (6 bases). The CDR3 loop spans 14 amino acids. Trimming took off 3 bases at V and 3 bases at J, with 11 bases between the two ends. In germline, CDR1 is SGHDT, CDR2 YYEEEE. The CDR3 loop is CASSSTGSTDTQYF. The CDR3 region has the DNA TGTGCCAGCAGCTCGACAGGTTCTACAGATACGCAGTATTTT.

The CDR3 DNA reads TGTGCCAGCAGCGGACAGGGGGCTTCAAGTGAGCAGTTCTTC. This encodes CASSGQGASSEQFF. The chain carries TRBV14 and TRBJ2-1, with 11 bases identical to TRBD1. In germline, CDR1 is SGHDN, CDR2 FVKESK. The CDR3 has 14 residues. The junction had 6 bases not matched to a gene; V was cut back by 5 bases and J by 9 bases. The variable domain in full, with the rest retrieved from reference TRBV14 and TRBJ2-1, is EAGVTQFPSHSVIEKGQTVTLRCDPISGHDNLYWYRRVMGKEIKFLLHFVKESKQDESGMPNNRFLAERTGGTYSTLKVQPAELEDSGVYFCASSGQGASSEQFFGPGTRLTVL.

This chain connects TRBV13 to TRBJ2-1; TRBD1 might be the D (9 bases). Germline CDR1 PRHDT, CDR2 FYEKMQ (reference sequence). V was pared by 4 bases and J by 9 bases, with 25 bases between. The CDR3 covers 17 residues. CDR3 sequence (DNA): TGTGCCAGCAGCTGGGGCGGGGGGACAGGGTATTTTGGTGAGCAGTTCTTC. Protein: CASSWGGGTGYFGEQFF.

The chain links TRBV6-1 to TRBJ2-7, with 9 bases matching TRBD2. With 6 bases clipped from V and 3 bases from J, the junction kept 6 bases outside the gene matches. The germline V gene has CDR1 MNHNS and CDR2 SASEGT. The CDR3 covers 14 residues. In DNA form, the CDR3 reads TGTGCCAGCAGCCTCGGGACTAGCAACTACGAGCAGTACTTC. It yields the protein CASSLGTSNYEQYF.

The genes are TRBV7-2 and TRBJ1-3; D is unclear. Deletions cut 1 base from V and 7 bases from J, with 11 bases between. The germline V gene has CDR1 SGHTA and CDR2 FQGNSA. The CDR3 has 14 amino acids. The CDR3 loop reads CASSLGSRGNTIYF. In nucleotides, the CDR3 is TGTGCCAGCAGCTTAGGTTCTCGCGGGAACACCATATATTTT.

The chain recombines TRBV2 with TRBJ2-3, with a tentative D call TRBD1 (7 bases). CDR3 length: 17 residues. V was clipped by 1 base and J by 4 bases, with 18 bases between them. CDR1 and CDR2 from the germline V gene are SNHLY and FYNNEI. The CDR3 DNA is TGTGCCAGCAGTGAAGGTGGAGGGTTGACAGGGCCAGATACGCAGTATTTT. Protein product: CASSEGGGLTGPDTQYF.